The 25 T cell receptor beta chains below come from one sample, sequenced in a study of shared clonotypes between healthy human individuals. Terminally differentiated effector memory CD45RA+ cells were left out of the naive CD8 fraction, which was CD45RO-negative and positively selected for CCR7. The table came from immunoSEQ multiplex PCR; TCRdb's copy has only in-frame clones and leaves some out. The sample consists of more than 2 million clones, about 93% of them appearing once. The sequenced sample was naive CD8+ T cells from PBMCs. These receptors originate from a man between 18 and 29 years old in good health. Some clones in this sample may be carry-over from other donors' samples.

The chain carries TRBV5-1 and TRBJ2-7, with TRBD2 identical over 10 bases. The germline CDR1 and CDR2 sequences are SGHRS and YFSETQ. V gave up 6 bases and J gave up 3 bases; unmatched junction bases: 12. The CDR3 loop spans 16 amino acids. DNA of the CDR3: TGCGCCAGCAATATTGACCTAGCGGGAGAGTACTACGAGCAGTACTTC. Translating it yields CASNIDLAGEYYEQYF.

This clone appeared a single time. The J gene is TRBJ2-3, the V gene TRBV11-2, with D perhaps given as TRBD1 or TRBD2 (6 bases each). CDR3 length: 17 residues. Germline CDR1 and CDR2: SGHAT and FQNNGV. Trimming shortened V by 0 bases and J by 6 bases, and 19 bases separated the two germline ends. The CDR3 DNA is TGTGCCAGCAGCTTAGACTCGGCACGACTAGGGGGGGATACGCAGTATTTT. It specifies CASSLDSARLGGDTQYF.

The chain carries TRBV11-2 and TRBJ2-2, with TRBD1 matching 11 bases. Germline V gives CDR1 SGHAT, CDR2 FQNNGV. This CDR3 is built from 15 residues. With 5 bases clipped from V and 6 bases from J, the junction kept 5 bases outside the gene matches. The CDR3 DNA reads as TGTGCCAGCAGCCTAGGGACAGGGGGGCCCGGGGAGCTGTTTTTT. Translating it yields CASSLGTGGPGELFF.

On this clone itself: Other DNA sequences of this sample code for an identical CDR3. This sequence joins TRBV13 and TRBJ2-3; D call uncertain. The CDR3 covers 13 residues. Germline assignment: CDR1 PRHDT and CDR2 FYEKMQ (reference sequence). The V end lost 0 bases, the J end lost 3 bases, and 4 bases lay between the germline ends. The CDR3 loop reads CASSLGRTDTQYF. As DNA, the CDR3 is TGTGCCAGCAGCTTAGGCCGGACAGATACGCAGTATTTT. Using reference TRBV13 and TRBJ2-3 for the parts outside the CDR3, the full variable domain is AAGVIQSPRHLIKEKRETATLKCYPIPRHDTVYWYQQGPGQDPQFLISFYEKMQSDKGSIPDRFSAQQFSDYHSELNMSSLELGDSALYFCASSLGRTDTQYFGPGTRLTVL.

The chain is built from TRBV4-1 and TRBJ2-7, with D uncertain. The V gene's germline CDR1 is MGHRA and CDR2 YSYEKL. Deletions cut 1 base from V and 5 bases from J, with 12 bases between. The CDR3 is 14 residues long. The CDR3 spells CASSQVAGFNEQYF. CDR3 bases: TGCGCCAGCAGCCAAGTGGCTGGGTTCAACGAGCAGTACTTC.

The rearrangement joins TRBV7-8 to TRBJ2-7, with 11 bases matching TRBD2. Per germline, CDR1 SGHVS and CDR2 FQNEAQ. This CDR3 region has 15 residues. With V trimmed by 6 bases and J by 0 bases, 4 bases remained unmatched. The CDR3, as DNA: TGTGCCAGCAGTTCTAGCGGGAGGAGCTCCTACGAGCAGTACTTC. Amino acid sequence: CASSSSGRSSYEQYF.

The genes are TRBV4-3 and TRBJ2-5, with a possible D match to TRBD2 (5 bases). The length of the CDR3 is 16 residues. The V end was cut by 1 base, the J end by 3 bases, with 15 bases between. CDR1 LGHNA and CDR2 YSLEER come from the germline V gene. The CDR3 reads CASSQGASGIKETQYF. CDR3 nucleotides: TGCGCCAGCAGCCAAGGGGCCAGCGGAATAAAAGAGACCCAGTACTTC.

The chain couples TRBV7-3 to TRBJ2-1; 10 positions agree with TRBD2. This CDR3 contains 16 residues. Germline V lookup: CDR1 SGHTA, CDR2 FQGTGA. J was trimmed by 5 bases and V by 5 bases; bases with no gene match: 9. CDR3 coding DNA: TGTGCCAGCAGCCCCCCCGGCGGACTAGCGGACAATGAGCAGTTCTTC. This sequence encodes CASSPPGGLADNEQFF.

Details on this clone: Within the sample, other DNA sequences also encode this same CDR3. This rearrangement joins TRBV18 to TRBJ2-1, with 8 bases lining up with TRBD2. The CDR3 spans 14 residues. Germline loops: CDR1 KGHSH, CDR2 LQKENI. J was trimmed by 4 bases and V by 6 bases; bases with no gene match: 5. CDR3 in amino acids: CASSPQRGYNEQFF. The CDR3 coding sequence is TGTGCCAGCTCGCCCCAGCGGGGGTACAATGAGCAGTTCTTC.

The chain has TRBV28 and TRBJ2-7, with no clear D. CDR1 and CDR2 (germline): MDHEN, SYDVKM. V lost 3 bases and J lost 1, with 7 bases in between. The length of the CDR3 is 13 residues. CDR3 in amino acids: CASSFIASYEQYF. The CDR3 DNA is TGTGCCAGCAGTTTTATCGCATCCTACGAGCAGTACTTC. Using reference TRBV28 and TRBJ2-7 for the parts outside the CDR3, the full variable domain is DVKVTQSSRYLVKRTGEKVFLECVQDMDHENMFWYRQDPGLGLRLIYFSYDVKMKEKGDIPEGYSVSREKKERFSLILESASTNQTSMYLCASSFIASYEQYFGPGTRLTVT.

The V and J genes are TRBV4-1 and TRBJ2-1; 7 bases align to TRBD1. The junction had 1 base not matched to a gene; V was cut back by 2 bases and J by 0 bases. Per germline, CDR1 MGHRA and CDR2 YSYEKL. The CDR3 is made up of 15 amino acids. The CDR3 DNA is TGCGCCAGCAGCCAACGGGACAGCTCCTACAATGAGCAGTTCTTC. Translated: CASSQRDSSYNEQFF.

DNA of the CDR3: TGTGCCAGCAGCTTAGGAAAGGGGGTAGAGACCCAGTACTTC. The encoded protein is CASSLGKGVETQYF. V gene TRBV11-2 combines with J gene TRBJ2-5; perhaps TRBD1 as D (6 bases). Per the germline V gene, CDR1 is SGHAT and CDR2 is FQNNGV. Trimming removed 1 base from V and 4 bases from J, with 10 bases in between. CDR3 length equals 14 residues.

The chain has TRBV25-1 and TRBJ1-1; D is unresolved. The CDR3 runs 14 residues. Trimming left V 5 bases short and J 4 bases short, with 14 bases between. Germline values: CDR1 MGHDK, CDR2 SYGVNS. The DNA for the CDR3 is TGTGCCAGCAGTACAACCAAGCGGGGCACTGAAGCTTTCTTT. Translating it yields CASSTTKRGTEAFF. The variable domain in full, completed from reference TRBV25-1 and TRBJ1-1, reads EADIYQTPRYLVIGTGKKITLECSQTMGHDKMYWYQQDPGMELHLIHYSYGVNSTEKGDLSSESTVSRIRTEHFPLTLESARPSHTSQYLCASSTTKRGTEAFFGQGTRLTVV.

The chain carries TRBV9 and TRBJ2-1; 8 positions agree with TRBD1. The V gene's germline CDR1 is SGDLS and CDR2 YYNGEE. The J segment lost 8 bases and the V segment lost 4 bases, leaving 11 bases of the junction unmatched. This CDR3 region has 15 residues. CDR3 sequence: CASSPGPGGTDEQFF. The CDR3 nucleotides are TGTGCCAGCAGCCCGGGCCCAGGGGGCACGGATGAGCAGTTCTTC. The whole variable domain, filled in from reference TRBV9 and TRBJ2-1, reads DSGVTQTPKHLITATGQRVTLRCSPRSGDLSVYWYQQSLDQGLQFLIQYYNGEERAKGNILERFSAQQFPDLHSELNLSSLELGDSALYFCASSPGPGGTDEQFFGPGTRLTVL.

This chain joins TRBV4-2 and TRBJ2-7, with 9 bases identical to TRBD1. The germline V gene has CDR1 LGHNA and CDR2 YNFKEQ. The trim removed 0 bases at V and 2 bases at J, leaving 5 bases unmatched. The CDR3 has 16 residues. The CDR3 DNA reads TGTGCCAGCAGCCAAGAACCGGGACAGGGAGCCTACGAGCAGTACTTC. This gives the protein CASSQEPGQGAYEQYF.

The chain is built from TRBV7-9 and TRBJ2-5; weak D call: TRBD2 (6 bases). V lost 4 bases, J lost 5 bases, and 14 bases lay in between. Germline-derived CDR1 and CDR2 are SEHNR and FQNEAQ (reference sequence). The CDR3 extends over 14 amino acids. The CDR3: CASSSGGYSETQYF. The DNA of the CDR3 is TGTGCCAGCAGCTCCGGAGGGTATTCTGAGACCCAGTACTTC.

The chain is built from TRBV15 and TRBJ2-2; D perhaps matches TRBD1 (5 bases). Germline values: CDR1 LNHNV, CDR2 YYDKDF (reference sequence). V shed 8 bases and J shed 0 bases, with 10 bases lying between them. This CDR3 region has 14 residues. The CDR3 sequence is CATRTTTNTGELFF. DNA of the CDR3: TGTGCCACCCGGACAACAACGAACACCGGGGAGCTGTTTTTT.

The rearrangement uses TRBV10-3 and TRBJ2-1; tentative D call: TRBD1 (6 bases). With 3 bases removed from V and 0 bases from J, the gap between germline ends came to 12 bases. The CDR3 loop spans 16 amino acids. Per germline, CDR1 ENHRY and CDR2 SYGVKD. The chain's CDR3 is CAISDHRVRSYNEQFF. The CDR3 DNA sequence: TGTGCCATCAGTGACCACAGGGTGCGCTCCTACAATGAGCAGTTCTTC.

The chain combines TRBV12-2 with TRBJ1-1. TRBV12-2 is assigned pseudogene status. CDR3 length: 16 amino acids. The CDR3 bases are TGTGCAAGTCGCTTAAACGTAGGGGGGATGAACACTGAAGCTTTCTTT. This codes for CASRLNVGGMNTEAFF.

The V call is TRBV28, the J call TRBJ1-1, with D possibly being TRBD1 (5 bases). This CDR3 is built from 12 residues. Germline-derived CDR1 and CDR2 are MDHEN and SYDVKM. The V and J ends lost 6 bases and 7 bases respectively, with 12 bases between them. The CDR3 sequence is CASRRQYLEAFF. CDR3 nucleotide sequence: TGTGCCAGCAGACGACAGTACCTTGAAGCTTTCTTT. The variable domain in full, completed from reference TRBV28 and TRBJ1-1, reads DVKVTQSSRYLVKRTGEKVFLECVQDMDHENMFWYRQDPGLGLRLIYFSYDVKMKEKGDIPEGYSVSREKKERFSLILESASTNQTSMYLCASRRQYLEAFFGQGTRLTVV.

The chain employs TRBV4-2 and TRBJ1-1; TRBD1 matches at 8 bases. The germline CDR1 and CDR2 sequences are LGHNA and YNFKEQ. The CDR3 has 21 amino acids. Unmatched junction bases numbered 22, after V lost 4 bases and J lost 0 bases. The CDR3 DNA reads as TGTGCCAGCAGCCCAGTCAGGGGGCGCCCCTTCGTCCCTAAGATGAACACTGAAGCTTTCTTT. Its translation is CASSPVRGRPFVPKMNTEAFF.

The CDR3 coding sequence is TGTGCCAGCACCTTCACAGATACGCAGTATTTT. Its translation is CASTFTDTQYF. The chain carries TRBV7-2 and TRBJ2-3, with D unresolved. Germline V gene sequence: CDR1 SGHTA, CDR2 FQGNSA. Trimming cost V 7 bases and J 2 bases, with 4 bases left between them. The CDR3 extends over 11 amino acids.

The chain joins TRBV28 to TRBJ2-7; 10 positions match TRBD2. Germline CDR1 and CDR2: MDHEN and SYDVKM. Trimming cost V 7 bases and J 2 bases; bases outside gene matches: 11. The CDR3 totals 16 residues. The CDR3 sequence: CASTQGGSGRAYEQYF. In nucleotides, the CDR3 is TGTGCCAGCACCCAAGGGGGGAGCGGGAGGGCCTACGAGCAGTACTTC.

This sequence joins TRBV28 and TRBJ2-5, with D perhaps TRBD2 (6 bases). The CDR3 has 18 amino acids. The germline V gene encodes CDR1 MDHEN and CDR2 SYDVKM. V lost 7 bases, J lost 2 bases, and 26 bases lay in between. The CDR3 loop reads CASTLMGLTSIGQETQYF. The CDR3 DNA follows: TGTGCCAGCACCCTAATGGGATTGACTAGTATCGGACAAGAGACCCAGTACTTC.

The chain uses TRBV9 and TRBJ1-3, with D possibly being TRBD1 (5 bases). The germline V and J ends were trimmed by 3 bases and 0 bases, with 10 bases remaining between them. Germline CDR1 reads SGDLS; CDR2 reads YYNGEE. The CDR3 is made up of 15 amino acids. The CDR3 region is CASSGAGYSGNTIYF. DNA of the CDR3: TGTGCCAGCAGCGGGGCAGGGTACTCTGGAAACACCATATATTTT.